This TCR beta chain was identified during a study of OX40 agonist ivuxolimab in advanced cancers. Study-level information: Three patients got partial responses; one had hepatocellular carcinoma and two had cutaneous melanoma.

Clones were sequenced by immunoSEQ multiplex PCR, and TCRdb holds only the in-frame ones, with some missing. The sample lists about 77,000 clones; roughly nine tenths were seen once. Regarding the study as a whole: Clones of CD4+ and CD8+ blood T cells grew by week 6 at doses of 0.1 to 3.0 mg/kg.

V gave up 0 bases and J gave up 4 bases, with 6 bases separating them. This CDR3 region has 13 residues. Germline V lookup: CDR1 SGDLS, CDR2 YYNGEE. As to this clone: The antigen is unknown.

The clonotype originates from an adult with an advanced solid tumor such as melanoma, head and neck, liver or kidney cancer. Sequencing was performed on CD4+ or CD8+ T cells sorted from blood, taken in a trial of the OX40 agonist ivuxolimab. V usage is TRBV9 and J usage is TRBJ2-3; either TRBD1 or TRBD2 may fit D (5 bases each). The chain's CDR3 is CASSVVGADTQYF. CDR3 nucleotide sequence: TGTGCCAGCAGCGTAGTGGGGGCAGATACGCAGTATTTT.